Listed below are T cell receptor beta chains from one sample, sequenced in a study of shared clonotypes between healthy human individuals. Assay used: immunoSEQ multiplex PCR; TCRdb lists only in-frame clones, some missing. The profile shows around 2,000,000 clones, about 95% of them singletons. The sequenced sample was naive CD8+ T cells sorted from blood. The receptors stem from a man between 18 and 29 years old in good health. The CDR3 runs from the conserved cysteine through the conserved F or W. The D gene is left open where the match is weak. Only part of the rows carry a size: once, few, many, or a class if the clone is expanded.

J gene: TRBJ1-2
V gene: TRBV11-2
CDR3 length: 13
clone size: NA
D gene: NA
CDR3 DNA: TGTGCCAGCAGCTTAGATCCAGGATACGGCTACACCTTC
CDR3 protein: CASSLDPGYGYTF

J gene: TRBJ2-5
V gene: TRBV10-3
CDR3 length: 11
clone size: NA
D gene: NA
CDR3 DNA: TGTGCCATCAGTGAGGGACAGTTTCAATACTTC
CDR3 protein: CAISEGQFQYF

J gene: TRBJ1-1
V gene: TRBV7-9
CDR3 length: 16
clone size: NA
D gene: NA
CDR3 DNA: TGTGCCAGCAGCCACGGGGGGCCCCCTTTGAACACTGAAGCTTTCTTT
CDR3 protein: CASSHGGPPLNTEAFF

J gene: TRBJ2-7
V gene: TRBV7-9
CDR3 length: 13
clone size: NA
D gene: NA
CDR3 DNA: TGTGCCAGCAGGAGGAGCGGGACATACGAGCAGTACTTC
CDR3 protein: CASRRSGTYEQYF

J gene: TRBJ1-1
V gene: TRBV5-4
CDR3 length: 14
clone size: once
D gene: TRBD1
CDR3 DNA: TGTGCCAGCAGCCAGGGACAGTTGAACACTGAAGCTTTCTTT
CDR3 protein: CASSQGQLNTEAFF

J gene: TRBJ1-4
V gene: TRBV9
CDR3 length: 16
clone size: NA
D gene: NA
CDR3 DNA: TGTGCCAGCAGCGGCACCGACGGGGGCCTTCCGGAAAAACTGTTTTTT
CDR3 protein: CASSGTDGGLPEKLFF

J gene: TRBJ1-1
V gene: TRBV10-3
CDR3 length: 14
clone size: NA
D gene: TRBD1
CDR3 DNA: TGTGCCATCGCCCTGGGACAGGGGAACACTGAAGCTTTCTTT
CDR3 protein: CAIALGQGNTEAFF

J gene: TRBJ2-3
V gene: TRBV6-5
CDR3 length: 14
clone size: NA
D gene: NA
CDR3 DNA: TGTGCCAGCAGCCTCGAATCTAGCACAGATACGCAGTATTTT
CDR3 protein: CASSLESSTDTQYF

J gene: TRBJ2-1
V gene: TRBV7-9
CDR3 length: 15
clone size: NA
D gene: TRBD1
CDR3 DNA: TGTGCCAGCAGCCCTTCGGACAGGGTGGGCAATGAGCAGTTCTTC
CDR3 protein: CASSPSDRVGNEQFF

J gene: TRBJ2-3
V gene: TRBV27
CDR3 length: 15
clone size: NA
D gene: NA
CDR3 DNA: TGTGCCACGGGGCAGGGTGCCTCTAGCACAGATACGCAGTATTTT
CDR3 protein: CATGQGASSTDTQYF

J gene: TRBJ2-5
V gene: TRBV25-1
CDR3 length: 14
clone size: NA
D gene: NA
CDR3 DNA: TGTGCCAGCAGTCTAACTGAAGGTCAAGAGACCCAGTACTTC
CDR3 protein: CASSLTEGQETQYF

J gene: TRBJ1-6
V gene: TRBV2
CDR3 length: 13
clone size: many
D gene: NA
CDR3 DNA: TGTGCCAGCAGTGAAGAGGCGGAATCACCCCTCCACTTT
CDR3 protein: CASSEEAESPLHF

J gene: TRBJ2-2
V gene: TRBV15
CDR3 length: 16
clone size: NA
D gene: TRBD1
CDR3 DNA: TGTGCCACCAGCCGATCTCGGGACAGGGCCACCGGGGAGCTGTTTTTT
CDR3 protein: CATSRSRDRATGELFF

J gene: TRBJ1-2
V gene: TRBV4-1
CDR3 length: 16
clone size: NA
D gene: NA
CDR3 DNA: TGCGCCAGCAGCCCTTCTAAAGGGTCCATTAACTATGGCTACACCTTC
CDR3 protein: CASSPSKGSINYGYTF

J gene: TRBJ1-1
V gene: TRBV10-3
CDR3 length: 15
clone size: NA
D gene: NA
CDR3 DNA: TGTGCCATCAGTGAGTCTAGCAGGGCCGACACTGAAGCTTTCTTT
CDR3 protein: CAISESSRADTEAFF

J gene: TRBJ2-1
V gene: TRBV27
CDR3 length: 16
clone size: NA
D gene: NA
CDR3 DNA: TGTGCCAGCAGTACTTACCCGGGTAGCTCCTACAATGAGCAGTTCTTC
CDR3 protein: CASSTYPGSSYNEQFF

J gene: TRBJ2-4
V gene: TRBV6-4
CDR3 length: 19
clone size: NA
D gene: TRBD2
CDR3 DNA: TGTGCCAGCAGTGTCCCGGGACTAGCTTTTCCTGTTACCAAAAACATTCAGTACTTC
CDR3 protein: CASSVPGLAFPVTKNIQYF

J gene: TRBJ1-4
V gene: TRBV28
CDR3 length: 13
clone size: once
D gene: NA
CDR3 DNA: TGTGCCAGCATGGGGGCAACTAATGAAAAACTGTTTTTT
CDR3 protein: CASMGATNEKLFF

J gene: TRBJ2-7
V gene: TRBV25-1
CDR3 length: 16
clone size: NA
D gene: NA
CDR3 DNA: TGTGCCAGCAGTGATTGGGGAGGAGGGAGAATAAGCGAGCAGTACTTC
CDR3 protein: CASSDWGGGRISEQYF

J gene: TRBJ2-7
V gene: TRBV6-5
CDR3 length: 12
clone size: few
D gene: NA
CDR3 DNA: TGTGCCAGCAGCCCCACGGGGTACGAGCAGTACTTC
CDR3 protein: CASSPTGYEQYF

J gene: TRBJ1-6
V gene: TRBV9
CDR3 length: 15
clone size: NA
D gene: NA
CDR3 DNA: TGTGCCAGCAGCGATTGGGACACTGATAATTCACCCCTCCACTTT
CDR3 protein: CASSDWDTDNSPLHF

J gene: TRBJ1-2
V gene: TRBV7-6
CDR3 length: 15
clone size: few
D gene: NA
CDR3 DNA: TGTGCCAGCAGCTTGGGGGGGAACCCTAACTATGGCTACACCTTC
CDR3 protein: CASSLGGNPNYGYTF

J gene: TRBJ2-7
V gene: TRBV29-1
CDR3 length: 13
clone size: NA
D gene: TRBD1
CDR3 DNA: TGCAGCGTTGAGGTGGGACAGGGCTACGAGCAGTACTTC
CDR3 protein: CSVEVGQGYEQYF

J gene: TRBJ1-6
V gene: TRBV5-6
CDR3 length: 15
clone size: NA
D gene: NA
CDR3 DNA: TGTGCCAGCAGCTTGTGGAACAGTAATAATTCACCCCTCCACTTT
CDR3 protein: CASSLWNSNNSPLHF

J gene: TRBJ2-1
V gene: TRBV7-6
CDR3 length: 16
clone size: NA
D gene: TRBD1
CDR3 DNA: TGTGCCAGCAGCTTATTACAGGGGGCAATGTCGGGTGAGCAGTTCTTC
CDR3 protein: CASSLLQGAMSGEQFF

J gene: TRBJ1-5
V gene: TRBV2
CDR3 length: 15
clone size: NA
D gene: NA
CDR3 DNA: TGTGCCAGCAGTGACAGGTCTTTCCATGGTCAGCCCCAGCATTTT
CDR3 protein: CASSDRSFHGQPQHF

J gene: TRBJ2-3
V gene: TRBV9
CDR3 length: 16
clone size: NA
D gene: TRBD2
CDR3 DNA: TGTGCCAGCAGCGTAAGCGGGGGTTCTAGCACAGATACGCAGTATTTT
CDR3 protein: CASSVSGGSSTDTQYF

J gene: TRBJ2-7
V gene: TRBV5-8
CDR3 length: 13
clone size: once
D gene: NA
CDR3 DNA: TGTGCCAGCAGCTTACCCGGGGAGTACGAGCAGTACTTC
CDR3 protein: CASSLPGEYEQYF

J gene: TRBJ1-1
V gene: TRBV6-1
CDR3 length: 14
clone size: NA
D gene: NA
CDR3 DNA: TGTGCCAGCAGGGATTTGCGCCTTGGCACTGAAGCTTTCTTT
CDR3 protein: CASRDLRLGTEAFF

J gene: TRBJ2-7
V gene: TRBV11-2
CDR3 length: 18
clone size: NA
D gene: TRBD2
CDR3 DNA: TGTGCCAGCAGCTTAGATAGGGCGACTAGCGGTTCGTCCTACGAGCAGTACTTC
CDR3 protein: CASSLDRATSGSSYEQYF

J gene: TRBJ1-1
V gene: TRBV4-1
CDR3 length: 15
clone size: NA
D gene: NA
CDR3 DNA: TGCGCCAGCACCCCGCACCCCGAAGGGAACACTGAAGCTTTCTTT
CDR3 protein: CASTPHPEGNTEAFF

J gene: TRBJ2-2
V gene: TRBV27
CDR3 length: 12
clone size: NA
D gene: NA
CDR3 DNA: TGTGCCAGCAGTCCTACAGGGTGGGATCTGTTTTTT
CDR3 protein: CASSPTGWDLFF

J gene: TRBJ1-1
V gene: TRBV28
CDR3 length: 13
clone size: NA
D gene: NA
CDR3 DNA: TGTGCCAGCAGTCGATCGGGGGAGACTGAAGCTTTCTTT
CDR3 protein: CASSRSGETEAFF

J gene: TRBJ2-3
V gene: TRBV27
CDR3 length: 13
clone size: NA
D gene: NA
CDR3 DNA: TGTGCCAGCAGTTATAACGGGGCAGATACGCAGTATTTT
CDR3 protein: CASSYNGADTQYF

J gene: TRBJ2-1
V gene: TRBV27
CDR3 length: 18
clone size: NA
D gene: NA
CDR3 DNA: TGTGCCAGCAGTTTAGCCCTTTACGGGGGCGGCTCCTACAATGAGCAGTTCTTC
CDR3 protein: CASSLALYGGGSYNEQFF

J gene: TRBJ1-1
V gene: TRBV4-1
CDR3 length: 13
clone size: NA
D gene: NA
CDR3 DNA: TGCGCCAGCAGTTTGGACAAGAACACTGAAGCTTTCTTT
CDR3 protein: CASSLDKNTEAFF

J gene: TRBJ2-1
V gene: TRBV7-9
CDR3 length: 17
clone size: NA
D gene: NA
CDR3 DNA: TGTGCCAGCAGCTTCCCTCGCAATGTGGGGTCATACAATGAGCAGTTCTTC
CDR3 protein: CASSFPRNVGSYNEQFF

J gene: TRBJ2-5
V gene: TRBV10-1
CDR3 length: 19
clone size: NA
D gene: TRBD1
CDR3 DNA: TGCGCCAGCAGTGACCTACCGGGACAGGTGGAATCCGCCCAAGAGACCCAGTACTTC
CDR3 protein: CASSDLPGQVESAQETQYF

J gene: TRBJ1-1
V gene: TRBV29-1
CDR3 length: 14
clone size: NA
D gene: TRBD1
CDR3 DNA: TGCAGCGCCCAGGGGGCGGCCTATGGGGAGGAAGCTTTCTTT
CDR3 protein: CSAQGAAYGEEAFF

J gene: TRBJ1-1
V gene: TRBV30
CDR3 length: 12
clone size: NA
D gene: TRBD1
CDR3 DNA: TGTGCCTGGAGATTACAGGGGCTAGAAGCTTTCTTT
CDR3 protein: CAWRLQGLEAFF